This T cell receptor (beta chain) was sequenced in a study of beta chain features in type 1 diabetes. As for the study in general: Similarity in age, gender and cell yields was seen between patients and healthy donors.

CDR1 is SGHDN and CDR2 is FVKESK in the germline V gene. This CDR3 has 14 residues. The V end was cut by 1 base, the J end by 0 bases, with 4 bases between. The sample holds one count of this clone. Its target is not known. Overall study findings and caveats: Among patients with Type 1 diabetes, TCRB CDR3s were moderately but significantly shorter in every one of the four CD4+ subsets. There were fewer insertions and more deletions at the VDJ junctions of type 1 diabetes patients.

Sorting of CD4+ naive, central memory, regulatory and stem cell-like memory cells was performed via CD45RO/CCR7/CD25/CD127/CD95/CD27. Expressed TCRB transcripts were sequenced after all isolated RNA was converted to cDNA. Generated by immunoSEQ multiplex PCR, the TCRdb table keeps only in-frame clones and is missing some. This sample carries over 20,000 clones, about 52% of them seen once, and the ten largest clones take roughly 0.29%. The gene calls are TRBV14 and TRBJ2-4; D gene uncertain. Sequencing used stem cell memory CD4+ T cells from blood. The TCR originated in a man aged 25 to 45 with type 1 diabetes. CDR3 protein: CASSQAVAKNIQYF. CDR3 DNA: TGTGCCAGCAGCCAAGCAGTAGCCAAAAACATTCAGTACTTC.